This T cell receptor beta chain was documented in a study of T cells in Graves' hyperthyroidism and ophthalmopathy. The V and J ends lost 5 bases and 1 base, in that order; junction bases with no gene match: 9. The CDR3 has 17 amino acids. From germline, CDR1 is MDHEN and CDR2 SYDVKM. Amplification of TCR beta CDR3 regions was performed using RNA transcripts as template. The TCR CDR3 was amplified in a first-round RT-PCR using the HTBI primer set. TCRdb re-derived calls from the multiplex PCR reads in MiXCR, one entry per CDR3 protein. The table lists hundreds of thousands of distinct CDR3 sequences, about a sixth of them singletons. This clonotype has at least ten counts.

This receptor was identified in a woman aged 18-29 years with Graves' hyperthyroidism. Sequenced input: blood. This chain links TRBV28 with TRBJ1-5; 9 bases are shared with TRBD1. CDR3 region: CASSGPQGAQSNQPQHF. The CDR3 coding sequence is TGTGCCAGCAGTGGACCACAGGGGGCGCAGAGCAATCAGCCCCAGCATTTT.